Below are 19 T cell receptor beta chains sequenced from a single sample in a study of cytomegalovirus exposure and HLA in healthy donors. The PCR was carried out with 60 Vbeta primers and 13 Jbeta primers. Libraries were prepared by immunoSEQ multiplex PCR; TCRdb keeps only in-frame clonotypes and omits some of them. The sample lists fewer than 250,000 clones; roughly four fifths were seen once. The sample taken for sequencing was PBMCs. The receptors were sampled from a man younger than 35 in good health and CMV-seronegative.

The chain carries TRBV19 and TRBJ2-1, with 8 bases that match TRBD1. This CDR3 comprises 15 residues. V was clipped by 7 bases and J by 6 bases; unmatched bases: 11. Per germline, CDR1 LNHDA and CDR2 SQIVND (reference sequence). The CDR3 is CASTTTGAMGNEQFF. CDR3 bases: TGTGCCAGTACTACGACAGGGGCGATGGGCAATGAGCAGTTCTTC.

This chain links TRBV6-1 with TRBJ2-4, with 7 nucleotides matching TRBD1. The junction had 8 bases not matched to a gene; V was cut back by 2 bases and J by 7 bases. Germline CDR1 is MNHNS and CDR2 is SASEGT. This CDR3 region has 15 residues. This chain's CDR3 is CASSEMTGWGNIQYF. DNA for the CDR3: TGTGCCAGCAGTGAAATGACAGGGTGGGGGAACATTCAGTACTTC.

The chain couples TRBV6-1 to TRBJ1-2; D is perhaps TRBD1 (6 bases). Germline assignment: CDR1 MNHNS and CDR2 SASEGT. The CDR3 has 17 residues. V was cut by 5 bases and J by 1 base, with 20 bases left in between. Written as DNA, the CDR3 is TGTGCCAGCAGTCAAGAACCTCGGACAGTACATAACTATGGCTACACCTTC. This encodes CASSQEPRTVHNYGYTF.

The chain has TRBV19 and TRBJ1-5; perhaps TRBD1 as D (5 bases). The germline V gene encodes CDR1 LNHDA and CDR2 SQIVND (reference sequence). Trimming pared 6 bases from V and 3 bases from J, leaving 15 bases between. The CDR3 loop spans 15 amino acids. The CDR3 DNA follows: TGTGCCAGTAGCCTGGGGCTAGGGAACAATCAGCCCCAGCATTTT. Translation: CASSLGLGNNQPQHF.

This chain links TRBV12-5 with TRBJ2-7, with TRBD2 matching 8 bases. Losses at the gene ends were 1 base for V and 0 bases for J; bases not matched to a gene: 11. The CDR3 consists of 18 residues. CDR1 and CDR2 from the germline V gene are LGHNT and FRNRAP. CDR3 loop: CASGLALSGAGGSYEQYF. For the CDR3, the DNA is TGTGCTAGTGGTTTGGCCCTATCGGGGGCGGGGGGCTCCTACGAGCAGTACTTC.

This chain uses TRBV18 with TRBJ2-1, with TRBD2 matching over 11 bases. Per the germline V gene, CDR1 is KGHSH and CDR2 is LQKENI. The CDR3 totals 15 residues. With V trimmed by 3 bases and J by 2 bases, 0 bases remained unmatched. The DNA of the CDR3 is TGTGCCAGCTCACCGACTAGCGGGGCCTACAATGAGCAGTTCTTC. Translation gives CASSPTSGAYNEQFF.

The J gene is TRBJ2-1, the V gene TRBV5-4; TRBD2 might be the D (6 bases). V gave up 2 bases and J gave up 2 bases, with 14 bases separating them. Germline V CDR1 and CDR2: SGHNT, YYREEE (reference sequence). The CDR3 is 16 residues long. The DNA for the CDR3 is TGTGCCAGCAGCTTCAGGGACGGGAGCGCCTACAATGAGCAGTTCTTC. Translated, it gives CASSFRDGSAYNEQFF.

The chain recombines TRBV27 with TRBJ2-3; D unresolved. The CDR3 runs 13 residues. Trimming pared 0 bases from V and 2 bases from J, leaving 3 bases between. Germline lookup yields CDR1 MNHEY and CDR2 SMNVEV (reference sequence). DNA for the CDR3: TGTGCCAGCAGTTTATCCTACACAGATACGCAGTATTTT. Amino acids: CASSLSYTDTQYF.

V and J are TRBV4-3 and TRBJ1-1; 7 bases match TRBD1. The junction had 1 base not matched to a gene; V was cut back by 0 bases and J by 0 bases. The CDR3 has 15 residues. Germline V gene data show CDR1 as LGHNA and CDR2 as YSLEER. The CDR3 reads CASSQEGTVNTEAFF. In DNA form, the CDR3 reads TGCGCCAGCAGCCAAGAAGGGACAGTGAACACTGAAGCTTTCTTT.

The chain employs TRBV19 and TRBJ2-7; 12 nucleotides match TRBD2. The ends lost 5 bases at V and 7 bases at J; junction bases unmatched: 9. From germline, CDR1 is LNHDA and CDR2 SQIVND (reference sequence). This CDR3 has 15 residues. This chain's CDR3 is CASSPRTSGAGEQYF. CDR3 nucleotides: TGTGCCAGTAGTCCCCGGACTAGCGGGGCCGGGGAGCAGTACTTC.

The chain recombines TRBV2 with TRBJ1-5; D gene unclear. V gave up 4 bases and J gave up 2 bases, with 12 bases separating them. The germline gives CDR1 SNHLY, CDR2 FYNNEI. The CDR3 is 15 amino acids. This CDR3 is CASSGSGSGNQPQHF. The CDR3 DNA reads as TGTGCCAGCAGTGGTTCCGGGAGCGGCAATCAGCCCCAGCATTTT. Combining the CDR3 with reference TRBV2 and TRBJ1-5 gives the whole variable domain EPEVTQTPSHQVTQMGQEVILRCVPISNHLYFYWYRQILGQKVEFLVSFYNNEISEKSEIFDDQFSVERPDGSNFTLKIRSTKLEDSAMYFCASSGSGSGNQPQHFGDGTRLSIL.

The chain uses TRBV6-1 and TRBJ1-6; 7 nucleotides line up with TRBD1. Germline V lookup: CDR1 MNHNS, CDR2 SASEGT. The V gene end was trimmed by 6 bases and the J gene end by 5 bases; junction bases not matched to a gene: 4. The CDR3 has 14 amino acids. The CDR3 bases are TGTGCCAGCAGCAGACAGGGCGATAATTCACCCCTCCACTTT. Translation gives CASSRQGDNSPLHF.

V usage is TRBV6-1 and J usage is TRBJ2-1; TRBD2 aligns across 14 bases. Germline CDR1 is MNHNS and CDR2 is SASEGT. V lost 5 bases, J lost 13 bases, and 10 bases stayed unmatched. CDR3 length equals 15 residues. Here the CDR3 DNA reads TGTGCCAGCAGTCAATTCCTAGGGACTAGCGGGGGCCAGTTCTTC. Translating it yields CASSQFLGTSGGQFF.

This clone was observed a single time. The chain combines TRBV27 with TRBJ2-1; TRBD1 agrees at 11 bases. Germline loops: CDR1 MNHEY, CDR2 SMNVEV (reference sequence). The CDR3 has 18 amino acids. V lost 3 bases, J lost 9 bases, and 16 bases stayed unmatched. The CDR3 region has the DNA TGTGCCAGCAGTTTCCTCCCCGGGACAGGGGGGTCAACGGGTGAGCAGTTCTTC. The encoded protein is CASSFLPGTGGSTGEQFF.

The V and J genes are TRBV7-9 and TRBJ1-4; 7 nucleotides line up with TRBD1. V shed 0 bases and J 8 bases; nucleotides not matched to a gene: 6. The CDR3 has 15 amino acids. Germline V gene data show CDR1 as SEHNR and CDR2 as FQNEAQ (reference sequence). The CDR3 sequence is CASSLAQGLREKLFF. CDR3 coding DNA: TGTGCCAGCAGCTTAGCACAGGGGCTCCGAGAAAAACTGTTTTTT.

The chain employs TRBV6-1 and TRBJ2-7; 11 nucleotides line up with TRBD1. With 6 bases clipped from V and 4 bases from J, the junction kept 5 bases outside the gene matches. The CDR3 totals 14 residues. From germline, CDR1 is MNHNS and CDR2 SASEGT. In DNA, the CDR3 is TGTGCCAGCAGCAGGACAGGGGGCGAGTACGAGCAGTACTTC. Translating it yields CASSRTGGEYEQYF.

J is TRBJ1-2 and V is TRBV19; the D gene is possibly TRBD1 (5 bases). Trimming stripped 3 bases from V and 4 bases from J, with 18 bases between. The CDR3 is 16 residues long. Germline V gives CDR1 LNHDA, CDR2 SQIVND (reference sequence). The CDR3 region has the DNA TGTGCCAGTAGTATTGCCTACCTGGGAGGGACCTATGGCTACACCTTC. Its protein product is CASSIAYLGGTYGYTF.

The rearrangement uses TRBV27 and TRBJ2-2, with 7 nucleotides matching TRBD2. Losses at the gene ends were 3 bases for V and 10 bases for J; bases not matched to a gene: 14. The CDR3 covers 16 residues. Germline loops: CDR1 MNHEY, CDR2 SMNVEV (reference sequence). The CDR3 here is CASSFGGGPIPVELFF. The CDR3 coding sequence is TGTGCCAGCAGTTTTGGGGGGGGACCAATTCCGGTGGAGCTGTTTTTT.

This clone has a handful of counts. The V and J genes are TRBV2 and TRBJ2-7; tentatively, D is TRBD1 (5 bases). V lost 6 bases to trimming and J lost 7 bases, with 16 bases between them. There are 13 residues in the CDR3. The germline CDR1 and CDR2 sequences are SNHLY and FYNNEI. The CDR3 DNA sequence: TGTGCCAGCAGCGGCCACGAACAGGCGGAGCAGTACTTC. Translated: CASSGHEQAEQYF.